This T cell receptor (beta chain) appears in the sequencing data of a study of cytomegalovirus exposure and HLA in healthy donors. Overall study context: Across a few hundred genotyped donors, 65% to 90% landed in the Caucasian-associated ancestry cluster.

The CDR3 runs 13 residues. Germline V gene lookup returns CDR1 SGHVS and CDR2 FNYEAQ. V lost 1 base, J lost 8 bases, and 4 bases stayed unmatched. Broader study findings: A later analysis reportedly identified an Asian-associated ancestry cluster as carrying fewer N-insertions than the approximately 710-donor mean.

As concerns this clone: The target antigen is unknown.

The donors gave bone marrow, and they were healthy. 60 Vbeta and 13 Jbeta primers were used in PCR. Only in-frame clones appear in the TCRdb table, and some are missing; sequencing was by immunoSEQ multiplex PCR. The table records over 100,000 clones, roughly 80% of them present only once. Material: PBMCs. This rearrangement joins TRBV7-6 to TRBJ1-2, with 7 bases identical to TRBD1. The TCR comes from a female donor in good health and CMV-seronegative. CDR3 sequence (DNA): TGTGCCAGCAGCTTAGAACAGGGGTCGGGCTACACCTTC. This encodes CASSLEQGSGYTF.